This note documents a single T cell receptor (beta chain) sequence. Its antigen is currently not known. Per-base quality was not reported, and no clone a single base away is much larger than it. The data were obtained in a study of blood T cell repertoires in COVID-19 (dated by TCRdb to about 2020). For the wider study: The collaborator samples originated in the United States, Italy and Spain and spanned the acute and convalescent phases of COVID-19. The material from the prospective study consisted of cDNA or gDNA derived from T cells, B-cell-depleted T cells, or PBMCs. The dataset comprised deeply sampled blood TCRbeta repertoires from subjects exposed to, actively infected with, or recovered from COVID-19. A freely available public database, intended as a resource for researchers studying the immune response to SARS-CoV-2, is where the repertoires were released. The samples were drawn from two sources: the first 160 participants of the ongoing ImmuneRACE study, and 950 to 1,500 subjects contributed by 6 global collaborators. Nearly every sample came with metadata listing a de-identified subject ID, COVID-19 status, age in years and sex. Where available, HLA class I and class II types were obtained from metadata supplied by the sample provider rather than from assay-based typing. The full study reports these points: The quantity of clinical and demographic metadata differed by source and by participant and was supplied without curation.

The junction carries 18 bases between V and J, which are trimmed by 3 bases and 7 bases respectively. The CDR3, from cysteine to phenylalanine, totals 15 residues. Only CDR3 DNA is held: 45 bases, read in frame from base 1. The germline V gene (reference sequence) sets CDR1 to LGHDT and CDR2 to YNNKEL. The collaborating institutions used their own protocols to collect whole blood in K2EDTA tubes. For TCRbeta analysis, collaborator samples were shipped as frozen whole blood, as isolated PBMCs, or as DNA extracted from either sample type. The immunoSEQ Assay, a bias-controlled multiplex PCR, was used to amplify TCRbeta CDR3 regions from genomic DNA. On the authors' methods: Within the assay, amplification of reference gene primers was used to estimate how many nucleated cells each sample contained. Sequence reads were collapsed and filtered to measure the absolute abundance of every unique TCRbeta CDR3 rearrangement. Productive Simpson clonality was computed per sample as the square root of Simpson's diversity index over productive rearrangements. In its TCRdb copy, this immuneACCESS table keeps in-frame sequences only and misses some clones. Where compared with another copy, unresolved V genes explain less than half of these, and the others have no known cause. D and trimming come from the DNA, and the V and J calls and clone size come from that table. For this sample there are approximately 150,000 clones; 81% appear just once. Jointly, the top ten make up about 7.5% of the sample.

Sample: peripheral blood. This TCR was sampled from a human donor in a cohort sampled during active COVID-19. The V gene is TRBV3-1 (or the pseudogene TRBV3-2) and the J gene is TRBJ2-5; a tentative D call is TRBD1 (5 bases match). The encoded CDR3 is CASSQGPTNKGTQYF. At the DNA level, the sequence is TGTGCCAGCAGCCAGGGGCCAACGAATAAAGGGACCCAGTACTTC.